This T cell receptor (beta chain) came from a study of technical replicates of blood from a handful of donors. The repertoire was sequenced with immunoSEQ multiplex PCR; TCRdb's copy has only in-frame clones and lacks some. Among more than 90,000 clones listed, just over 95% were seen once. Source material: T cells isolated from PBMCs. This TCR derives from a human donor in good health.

The CDR3 DNA reads as TGTGCCAGCAGTGACGACCGGGGAACTGAAGCTTTCTTT. Its translation is CASSDDRGTEAFF. V is TRBV2 and J is TRBJ1-1; D is ambiguous. CDR3 size: 13 residues. Trimming shortened V by 3 bases and J by 5 bases, and 10 bases separated the two germline ends. The V gene's germline CDR1 is SNHLY and CDR2 FYNNEI.